The 24 T cell receptor beta chains below were found in one sample sequenced in a study of blood T cell repertoires in COVID-19. Sequencing used immunoSEQ multiplex PCR; TCRdb keeps in-frame clones, though not all of them. This table has some 350,000 clones, about 88% appearing once. Input material: peripheral blood. The receptors derive from a human donor in a cohort sampled during active COVID-19.

This clone occurred a few times. The rearrangement links TRBV19 to TRBJ1-2; 7 bases match TRBD1. V trimming: 9 bases; J trimming: 3 bases; junction bases outside the gene matches: 10. This CDR3 is 14 amino acids long. CDR1 and CDR2 from the germline V gene are LNHDA and SQIVND (reference sequence). The CDR3: CASMGTARDYGYTF. In DNA, the CDR3 is TGTGCCAGCATGGGGACAGCGAGGGACTATGGCTACACCTTC.

The rearrangement joins TRBV13 to TRBJ1-1; D is possibly TRBD1 (6 bases). V was clipped by 5 bases and J by 14 bases, with 21 bases between them. CDR1 and CDR2 (germline): PRHDT, FYEKMQ (reference sequence). The CDR3 consists of 13 residues. The CDR3 DNA follows: TGTGCCAGCAGCCACGGGACACAGGACCTCCGATTCTTT. This codes for CASSHGTQDLRFF.

This clone was recorded only once. The V and J genes are TRBV7-7 and TRBJ2-2; D remains unclear. Germline CDR1 SSHAT, CDR2 FNYEAQ (reference sequence). There are 13 residues in the CDR3. V shed 5 bases and J shed 6 bases, with 10 bases lying between them. The CDR3: CASSQSSAGELFF. For the CDR3, the DNA is TGTGCCAGCAGCCAAAGCTCGGCCGGGGAGCTGTTTTTT.

The V gene is TRBV5-1, the J gene TRBJ2-3; 10 positions agree with TRBD2. This CDR3 is built from 18 residues. Losses at the gene ends were 2 bases for V and 4 bases for J; bases not matched to a gene: 13. Germline lookup yields CDR1 SGHRS and CDR2 YFSETQ. CDR3: CASSFNLLAGDLPDTQYF. CDR3 bases: TGCGCCAGCAGCTTTAATTTGCTAGCGGGAGATTTGCCAGATACGCAGTATTTT.

The gene calls are TRBV28 and TRBJ2-5, with D perhaps TRBD2 (6 bases). V was shortened by 4 bases and J by 2 bases, with 20 bases between the two germline ends. Germline loops: CDR1 MDHEN, CDR2 SYDVKM. CDR3 length: 17 residues. CDR3 amino acids: CASSSPRDPGGQETQYF. The CDR3 nucleotides read TGTGCCAGCAGTTCCCCCCGGGACCCCGGAGGGCAAGAGACCCAGTACTTC.

The chain combines TRBV7-9 with TRBJ1-2; weak D call: TRBD1 (6 bases). The CDR3 spans 14 residues. Germline V lookup: CDR1 SEHNR, CDR2 FQNEAQ (reference sequence). The germline V and J ends were trimmed by 1 base and 7 bases, with 13 bases remaining between them. The CDR3 loop is CASSLEDSRVGYTF. The CDR3 nucleotides are TGTGCCAGCAGCTTAGAGGACAGCCGGGTTGGCTACACCTTC.

CDR3 protein: CASSVTGTAGNTIYF. The CDR3 DNA follows: TGTGCCAGCAGCGTAACAGGGACAGCCGGGAACACCATATATTTT. The chain links TRBV9 to TRBJ1-3; 7 bases map to TRBD1. Per the germline V gene, CDR1 is SGDLS and CDR2 is YYNGEE. The V gene end was trimmed by 1 base and the J gene end by 7 bases; junction bases not matched to a gene: 8. This CDR3 is 15 amino acids long. Based on the CDR3 plus reference TRBV9 and TRBJ1-3, the full variable domain is DSGVTQTPKHLITATGQRVTLRCSPRSGDLSVYWYQQSLDQGLQFLIQYYNGEERAKGNILERFSAQQFPDLHSELNLSSLELGDSALYFCASSVTGTAGNTIYFGEGSWLTVV.

The chain joins TRBV30 to TRBJ2-7; D may be TRBD1 (5 bases). The CDR3 runs 13 residues. CDR1 and CDR2 (germline): GTSNPN, SVGIG (reference sequence). Trimming took off 3 bases at V and 6 bases at J, with 15 bases between the two ends. CDR3 amino acids: CAWRWGLFSEQYF. CDR3 nucleotide sequence: TGTGCCTGGAGATGGGGCCTGTTCAGCGAGCAGTACTTC. Full variable domain (remainder filled in from reference TRBV30 and TRBJ2-7): SQTIHQWPATLVQPVGSPLSLECTVEGTSNPNLYWYRQAAGRGLQLLFYSVGIGQISSEVPQNLSASRPQDRQFILSSKKLLLSDSGFYLCAWRWGLFSEQYFGPGTRLTVT.

The chain recombines TRBV5-6 with TRBJ2-7; a possible D gene is TRBD1 (6 bases). CDR1 and CDR2 from the germline V gene are SGHDT and YYEEEE. The CDR3 totals 15 residues. The V end lost 6 bases, the J end lost 0 bases, and 16 bases lay between the germline ends. As DNA, the CDR3 is TGTGCCAGCACCCGGACAGCCTTCAGCTCCTACGAGCAGTACTTC. This encodes CASTRTAFSSYEQYF.

V gene TRBV19 combines with J gene TRBJ2-7; weak D call: TRBD2 (6 bases). Trimming pared 1 base from V and 0 bases from J, leaving 10 bases between. This CDR3 comprises 15 residues. CDR1 and CDR2 from the germline V gene are LNHDA and SQIVND (reference sequence). Written as DNA, the CDR3 is TGTGCCAGTAGTATAGGAGGAGGGAACTCCTACGAGCAGTACTTC. Translating it yields CASSIGGGNSYEQYF.

This clone was seen repeatedly, ten times or more. V is TRBV10-3 and J is TRBJ2-7; tentatively, D is TRBD2 (5 bases). This CDR3 spans 13 amino acids. The germline CDR1 and CDR2 sequences are ENHRY and SYGVKD. V was trimmed by 8 bases and J by 2 bases, leaving 13 bases between them. In DNA form, the CDR3 reads TGTGCCATCGCTTCGGGGTTAACCTACGAGCAGTACTTC. This translates into CAIASGLTYEQYF.

The chain carries TRBV30 and TRBJ1-2; tentative D call: TRBD1 (6 bases). This CDR3 is 14 amino acids long. Germline V gene data show CDR1 as GTSNPN and CDR2 as SVGIG (reference sequence). Trimming left V 4 bases short and J 3 bases short, with 15 bases between. CDR3 residues: CAWKGGGVDYGYTF. In nucleotides, the CDR3 is TGTGCCTGGAAAGGGGGGGGTGTGGACTATGGCTACACCTTC.

The CDR3, as DNA: TGTGCCAGCTCACCCCGGGACAAGTTCTTTAATGAGCAGTTCTTC. It translates to CASSPRDKFFNEQFF. The chain recombines TRBV18 with TRBJ2-1, with a tentative D call TRBD1 (6 bases). V lost 3 bases to trimming and J lost 7 bases, with 16 bases between them. CDR3 length: 15 amino acids. The germline V gene has CDR1 KGHSH and CDR2 LQKENI.

The chain is built from TRBV28 and TRBJ2-7, with 9 bases that match TRBD1. The germline CDR1 and CDR2 sequences are MDHEN and SYDVKM. This CDR3 comprises 16 residues. V shed 7 bases and J 4 bases; nucleotides not matched to a gene: 14. CDR3 sequence: CASTSKFGTGWYEQYF. CDR3 nucleotide sequence: TGTGCCAGCACTTCAAAATTCGGGACAGGGTGGTACGAGCAGTACTTC.

The chain carries TRBV24-1 and TRBJ2-5, with 8 bases that match TRBD2. The ends lost 0 bases at V and 1 base at J; junction bases unmatched: 3. CDR3 length equals 16 residues. Germline CDR1 and CDR2: KGHDR and SFDVKD. The CDR3 bases are TGTGCCACCAGTGATTTGCCACGGGAGGGCCAAGAGACCCAGTACTTC. Translation: CATSDLPREGQETQYF.

The rearrangement joins TRBV10-3 to TRBJ1-3, with 8 bases aligning to TRBD1. CDR3 size: 17 residues. V shed 6 bases and J 0 bases; nucleotides not matched to a gene: 10. The germline gives CDR1 ENHRY, CDR2 SYGVKD. The CDR3 bases are TGTGCCATCAGCCCCAATCTAGGACAGGGCTCTGGAAACACCATATATTTT. The encoded protein is CAISPNLGQGSGNTIYF.

This clone has just one count. The chain recombines TRBV5-1 with TRBJ2-3; 7 nucleotides line up with TRBD2. The V segment lost 4 bases and the J segment 2 bases; nucleotides outside the gene matches: 13. Germline V lookup: CDR1 SGHRS, CDR2 YFSETQ. The length of the CDR3 is 17 residues. The CDR3 loop is CASSLGQRGRPTDTQYF. Written as DNA, the CDR3 is TGCGCCAGCAGCCTTGGTCAGCGGGGCCGCCCCACAGATACGCAGTATTTT.

V gene TRBV7-2 combines with J gene TRBJ2-1; the D gene is possibly TRBD1 (6 bases). The germline CDR1 and CDR2 sequences are SGHTA and FQGNSA. CDR3 length: 13 amino acids. V was trimmed by 2 bases and J by 5 bases, leaving 7 bases between them. The chain's CDR3 is CASSLSGDNEQFF. As DNA, the CDR3 is TGTGCCAGCAGCTTATCAGGGGACAATGAGCAGTTCTTC.

The rearrangement uses TRBV25-1 and TRBJ2-3; no clear D gene. This CDR3 is 14 amino acids long. V was clipped by 1 base and J by 1 base, with 6 bases between them. Germline assignment: CDR1 MGHDK and CDR2 SYGVNS. The CDR3 region is CASSEFTGTDTQYF. DNA for the CDR3: TGTGCCAGCAGTGAATTCACAGGCACAGATACGCAGTATTTT. Supplemented by reference TRBV25-1 and TRBJ2-3, the full variable domain reads EADIYQTPRYLVIGTGKKITLECSQTMGHDKMYWYQQDPGMELHLIHYSYGVNSTEKGDLSSESTVSRIRTEHFPLTLESARPSHTSQYLCASSEFTGTDTQYFGPGTRLTVL.

For this clone: Other DNA sequences in this specimen translate into the identical CDR3. This chain joins TRBV2 and TRBJ1-3, with D unclear. CDR1 and CDR2 (germline): SNHLY, FYNNEI. This CDR3 region has 14 residues. Deletions cut 3 bases from V and 0 bases from J, with 6 bases between. The CDR3 region is CASSERFSGNTIYF. CDR3 bases: TGTGCCAGCAGTGAGCGTTTCTCTGGAAACACCATATATTTT.

The V call is TRBV3-1 (or the pseudogene TRBV3-2), the J call TRBJ1-1, with D perhaps TRBD1 (6 bases). The CDR3 has 14 residues. Germline lookup yields CDR1 LGHDT and CDR2 YNNKEL (reference sequence). The ends were cut back, 1 base at V and 4 bases at J, with 10 bases in the middle. Here the CDR3 DNA reads TGTGCCAGCAGCCAAGTGGGGGGGGCCACTGAAGCTTTCTTT. It encodes CASSQVGGATEAFF.

This chain connects TRBV7-9 to TRBJ1-5; TRBD1 matches 7 bases. CDR1 is SEHNR, CDR2 FQNEAQ, per germline (reference sequence). Trimming removed 5 bases from V and 2 bases from J; junction bases left unmatched: 3. This CDR3 is 14 amino acids long. The DNA of the CDR3 is TGTGCCAGCAGCGCAACAGGGGGCAATCAGCCCCAGCATTTT. This translates into CASSATGGNQPQHF.

The chain recombines TRBV5-1 with TRBJ2-7, with a tentative D call TRBD2 (6 bases). Germline V lookup: CDR1 SGHRS, CDR2 YFSETQ. The CDR3 is 14 residues long. V shed 4 bases and J shed 2 bases, with 13 bases lying between them. In DNA form, the CDR3 reads TGCGCCAGCAGCATGATTAGCGGCGCCTACGAGCAGTACTTC. It is translated as CASSMISGAYEQYF.

The count of this clone is one. The V gene is TRBV30, the J gene TRBJ1-4; D is uncertain. Germline CDR1 GTSNPN, CDR2 SVGIG (reference sequence). CDR3 size: 13 residues. The V end lost 4 bases, the J end lost 0 bases, and 6 bases lay between the germline ends. CDR3 residues: CAWKLATNEKLFF. CDR3 bases: TGTGCCTGGAAACTAGCAACTAATGAAAAACTGTTTTTT.